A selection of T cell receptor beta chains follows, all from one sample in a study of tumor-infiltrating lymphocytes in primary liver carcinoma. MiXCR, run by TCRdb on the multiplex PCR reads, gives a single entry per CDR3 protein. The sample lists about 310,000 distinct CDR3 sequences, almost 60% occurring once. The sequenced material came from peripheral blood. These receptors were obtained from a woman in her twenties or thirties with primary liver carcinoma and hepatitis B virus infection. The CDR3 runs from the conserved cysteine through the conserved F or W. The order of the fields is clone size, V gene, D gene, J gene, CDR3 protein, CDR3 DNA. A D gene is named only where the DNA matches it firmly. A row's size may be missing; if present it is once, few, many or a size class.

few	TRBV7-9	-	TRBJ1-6	CAAAPERGRDSPLHF	TGTGCCGCAGCCCCAGAGAGGGGCCGGGATTCACCCCTCCACTTT
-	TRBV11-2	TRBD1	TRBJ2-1	CTSSPIGGQGYIEQFF	TGTACCAGCAGCCCTATTGGGGGACAGGGGTACATTGAGCAGTTCTTC
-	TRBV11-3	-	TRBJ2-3	CASTWARDTQYF	TGTGCCAGCACCTGGGCCAGGGATACTCAGTATTTT
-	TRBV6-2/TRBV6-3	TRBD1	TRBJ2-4	CDGSGDSPKNIQYF	TGTGACGGCAGTGGGGACAGCCCCAAAAACATTCAGTACTTC
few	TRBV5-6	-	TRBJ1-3	CASSLLGPRIAGNTIYF	TGTGCCAGCAGCTTGTTGGGGCCCAGGATTGCTGGAAACACCATATATTTT
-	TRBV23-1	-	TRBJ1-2	CASRGVRVYGYTF	TGCGCCAGCCGAGGGGTTCGCGTCTATGGCTACACCTTC
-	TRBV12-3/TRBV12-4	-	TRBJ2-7	CASSLSQASYEQNF	TGTGCCAGCAGTTTGTCACAGGCTTCCTACGAGCAGAACTTC
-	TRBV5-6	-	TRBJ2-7	CASSMGRSYEQYF	TGTGCCAGCAGCATGGGCCGTAGCTACGAGCAGTACTTC
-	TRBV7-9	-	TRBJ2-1	CVSSNRGGLSYYEQFF	TGTGTCAGCAGCAACCGTGGGGGCCTCTCCTACTATGAGCAGTTCTTC
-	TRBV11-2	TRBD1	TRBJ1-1	CASRSFTGGTGAFF	TGTGCCAGCAGATCCTTTACAGGGGGCACTGGAGCTTTCTTT
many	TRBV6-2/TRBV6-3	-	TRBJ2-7	CASSYGGLNSYEQYF	TGTGCCAGCAGTTACGGCGGGTTAAATTCCTACGAGCAGTACTTC
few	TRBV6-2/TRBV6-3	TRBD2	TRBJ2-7	CASSQILAGVGEQYF	TGTGCCAGCAGCCAAATACTAGCGGGAGTAGGTGAGCAGTACTTC
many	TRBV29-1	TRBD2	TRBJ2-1	CSAVLAGGEFF	TGCAGCGCCGTCTTGGCGGGAGGGGAGTTCTTC
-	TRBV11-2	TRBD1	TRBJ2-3	CDSSLSGKWGTDTQYF	TGTGACAGCAGCTTATCTGGGAAGTGGGGGACAGATACGCAATATTTT
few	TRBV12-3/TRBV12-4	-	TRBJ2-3	CASSFWAGGTDTQYF	TGTGCCAGCAGCTTCTGGGCTGGGGGCACAGATACGCAGTATTTT
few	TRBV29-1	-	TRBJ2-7	CSVGTGVEGEQYF	TGCAGCGTTGGGACGGGGGTCGAAGGCGAGCAGTACTTC
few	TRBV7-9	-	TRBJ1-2	CASSLDGRGYTF	TGTGCCAGCAGCTTAGACGGCAGGGGCTACACCTTC
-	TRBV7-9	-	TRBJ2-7	CASSLVGGSSYEQYF	TGTGCCAGCAGCTTAGTTGGGGGGAGCTCCTACGAGCAGTACTTC
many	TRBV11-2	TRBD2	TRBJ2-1	CASSRPFSGSNEQFF	TGTGCCAGCAGCCGACCTTTCAGCGGGAGCAATGAGCAGTTCTTC
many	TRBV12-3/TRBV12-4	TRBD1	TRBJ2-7	CASSRGQGATYEQYF	TGTGCCAGCAGCCGGGGACAGGGGGCGACCTACGAGCAGTACTTC
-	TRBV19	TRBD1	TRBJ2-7	CASSPGTGPYEQYF	TGTGCCAGTAGCCCCGGGACAGGGCCCTACGAGCAGTACTTC
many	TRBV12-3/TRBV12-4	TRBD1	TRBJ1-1	CASSLSGGATEAFF	TGTGCCAGCAGTTTGTCAGGGGGTGCAACGGAAGCTTTCTTT
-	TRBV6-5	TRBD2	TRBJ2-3	CASSYSFAGADSQYF	TGTGCCAGCAGTTACTCGTTTGCGGGAGCTGATTCGCAGTATTTT
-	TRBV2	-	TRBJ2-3	CASKGEKPPTDTQYF	TGTGCCAGCAAAGGGGAAAAACCCCCCACAGATACGCAGTATTTT
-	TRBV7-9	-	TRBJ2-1	CASSSRTRTLNNEQFF	TGTGCCAGCAGCTCTCGGACCAGAACCTTAAACAATGAGCAGTTCTTC
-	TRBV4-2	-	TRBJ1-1	CAGSSWTTEAVF	TGTGCCGGCAGCTCATGGACAACTGAAGCTGTCTTT
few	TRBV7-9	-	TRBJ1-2	CASNPTGGTPLANYGYTF	TGTGCCAGCAATCCGACCGGGGGCACCCCGTTAGCTAACTATGGCTACACCTTC
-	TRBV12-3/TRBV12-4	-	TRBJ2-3	CASSTTDLGITATQYF	TGTGCCAGCAGTACTACAGATTTAGGGATCACAGCTACGCAGTATTTT
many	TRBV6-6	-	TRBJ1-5	CASSSYRPNQPQHF	TGTGCCAGCAGTTCTTACAGGCCTAATCAGCCCCAGCATTTT
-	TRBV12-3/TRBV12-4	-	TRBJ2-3	CASSFGSGSSTDTQYF	TGTGCCAGCAGTTTTGGTAGCGGTTCTAGCACAGATACGCAGTATTTT
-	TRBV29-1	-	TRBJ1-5	CSATDWKETQHF	TGCAGCGCTACGGACTGGAAAGAGACCCAGCATTTT
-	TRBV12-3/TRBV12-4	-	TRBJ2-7	CASSPRDGRLEQYF	TGTGCCAGCAGTCCCCGGGACGGCCGTCTCGAGCAGTACTTC
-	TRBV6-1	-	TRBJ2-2	CASSETLPGGAANTGVLLF	TGTGCCAGCAGTGAAACCCTTCCCGGGGGCGCCGCTAACACCGGGGTGCTGTTATTT
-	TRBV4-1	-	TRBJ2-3	CTSSSAPGEGRVKADTQYF	TGCACCAGCAGCTCAGCACCTGGTGAAGGAAGGGTCAAGGCAGATACGCAGTATTTT
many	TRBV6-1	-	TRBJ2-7	CASSARWALEQYF	TGTGCCAGCAGTGCCCGATGGGCTCTCGAGCAGTACTTC
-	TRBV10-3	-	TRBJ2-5	CAIRCEQETQYF	TGTGCCATCAGGTGTGAACAAGAGACCCAGTACTTC
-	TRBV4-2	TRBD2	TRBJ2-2	CVSSHRTSGDEGGELFF	TGTGTCAGCAGCCATCGGACTAGCGGAGACGAGGGCGGGGAGCTGTTTTTT
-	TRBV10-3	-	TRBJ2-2	CAISAGVPYTGELFF	TGTGCCATCAGTGCCGGGGTTCCGTACACCGGGGAGCTGTTTTTT
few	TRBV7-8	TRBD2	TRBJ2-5	CASTTDLAARGETQYF	TGTGCCAGCACCACAGATCTAGCGGCAAGGGGAGAGACCCAGTACTTC
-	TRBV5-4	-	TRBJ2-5	CASSFLISEETQYF	TGTGCCAGCAGCTTCCTGATTTCCGAAGAGACCCAGTACTTC
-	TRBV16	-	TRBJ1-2	CASSQLAEANYGYTF	TGTGCCAGCAGCCAACTCGCAGAAGCTAACTATGGCTACACCTTC
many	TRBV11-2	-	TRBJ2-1	CASSLGGSGYNEQFF	TGTGCCAGCAGCTTAGGGGGGAGTGGCTACAATGAGCAGTTCTTC
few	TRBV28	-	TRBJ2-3	CASSTPGQDTQYF	TGTGCCAGCAGTACCCCGGGACAAGATACGCAGTATTTT
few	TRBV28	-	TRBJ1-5	CASSPRNTQPQHF	TGTGCCAGCAGCCCCCGGAACACTCAGCCCCAGCATTTT
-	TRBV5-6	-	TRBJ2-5	CASSFPGTQQETQHF	TGTGCCAGCAGCTTCCCCGGGACTCAACAAGAGACCCAGCACTTC
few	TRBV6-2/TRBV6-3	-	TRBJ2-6	CANSSRGSGANVLTF	TGTGCCAACAGTTCCAGGGGTTCTGGGGCCAACGTCCTGACTTTC
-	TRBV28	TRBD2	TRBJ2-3	CASRSLAGGRGFTDTQYF	TGTGCCAGCAGGTCCCTAGCGGGAGGGCGAGGGTTCACAGATACGCAGTATTTT
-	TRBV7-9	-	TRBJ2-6	CASSLVTGTGANVLTF	TGTGCCAGCAGCTTAGTGACGGGGACTGGGGCCAACGTCCTGACTTTC
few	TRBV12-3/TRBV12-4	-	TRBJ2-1	CASSLTYGYNNEQFF	TGTGCCAGCAGTTTAACTTACGGATATAACAATGAGCAGTTCTTC
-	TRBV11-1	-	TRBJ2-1	CASSLGRSNEKFF	TGTGCCAGCAGCTTAGGTCGTTCCAATGAGAAATTCTTC
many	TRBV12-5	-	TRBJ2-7	CASGDGQGSSGGYYEQYF	TGTGCTAGTGGAGACGGACAGGGGTCTAGCGGGGGTTACTACGAGCAGTACTTC
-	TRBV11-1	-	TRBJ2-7	CASTLRRGHYEQYF	TGTGCCAGCACCTTGCGACGGGGCCACTACGAGCAGTACTTC
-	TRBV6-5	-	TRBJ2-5	CASSQTVGPGGTQYF	TGTGCCAGCAGTCAGACAGTAGGCCCCGGGGGGACCCAGTACTTC